The rows below give T cell receptor beta chains drawn from one sample of a study of Ad26.COV2.S vaccination and SARS-CoV-2 variants. The data were produced by immunoSEQ multiplex PCR, yet TCRdb's version contains in-frame clones alone and is incomplete. The sample contains 300,000 to 400,000 clones, roughly 84% of which appear only once. The source material was peripheral blood, sampled in a trial of Ad26.COV2.S vaccine versus placebo. The receptors come from a person aged 18-60 years who received the Ad26.COV2.S COVID-19 vaccine or a placebo. The CDR3 runs from the conserved cysteine through the conserved F or W. A D gene is named only where the DNA matches it firmly. Size tells how often a clone was seen (once, few, many) or the class of an expanded clone, and some rows leave it out.

TRBV5-3,14,-,TRBJ2-3,TRBD2,TGTGCCAGAAGCTCAAGCGGGGTGACAGATACGCAGTATTTT,CARSSSGVTDTQYF
TRBV18,15,-,TRBJ1-6,-,TGTGCCAGCACCCTTGCGGGGAGCTATAATTCACCCCTCCACTTT,CASTLAGSYNSPLHF
TRBV10-3,13,once,TRBJ2-7,-,TGTGCCATCAGACCCACAGGTAGATACGAGCAGTACTTC,CAIRPTGRYEQYF
TRBV4-2,16,once,TRBJ1-6,TRBD1,TGTGCCAGCAGCCACGGCAGGGGGAAGAGGGATTCACCCCTCCACTTT,CASSHGRGKRDSPLHF
TRBV4-3,16,-,TRBJ1-6,-,TGCGCCAGCAGCCAAGTAGTTACAACAGGGAATTCACCCCTCCACTTT,CASSQVVTTGNSPLHF
TRBV5-6,12,-,TRBJ1-1,-,TGTGCCAGCAGCTTGTCTGGGGCTGAAGCTTTCTTT,CASSLSGAEAFF
TRBV3-1/TRBV3-2,16,-,TRBJ1-2,TRBD1,TGTGCCAGCAGCCAGAGACGGACAGGGCAGAACTATGGCTACACCTTC,CASSQRRTGQNYGYTF
TRBV18,15,-,TRBJ1-5,-,TGTGCCAGCTCACCGACGCGACAGAGCAATCAGCCCCAGCATTTT,CASSPTRQSNQPQHF
TRBV6-5,14,-,TRBJ1-1,-,TGTGCCAGCAGACGACAGGACATGAACACTGAAGCTTTCTTT,CASRRQDMNTEAFF
TRBV7-3,14,-,TRBJ1-1,TRBD1,TGTGCCAGCAGCTGGGGACAGGGGCCCACTGAAGCTTTCTTT,CASSWGQGPTEAFF
TRBV5-1,14,-,TRBJ1-1,-,TGCGCCAGCAGCTTGGAGTGGACTAACACTGAAGCTTTCTTT,CASSLEWTNTEAFF
TRBV5-1,16,-,TRBJ1-6,-,TGCGCCAGCAGCTTGTATCCAGGGACCGAAAATTCACCCCTCCACTTT,CASSLYPGTENSPLHF
TRBV9,15,once,TRBJ2-7,TRBD1,TGTGCCAGCAGCGGCAGGACAGGGGGCTCCTACGAGCAGTACTTC,CASSGRTGGSYEQYF
TRBV18,15,-,TRBJ1-1,-,TGTGCCAGCTCTTTAGGAGGGATCTGGAACACTGAAGCTTTCTTT,CASSLGGIWNTEAFF
TRBV2,14,-,TRBJ1-5,TRBD1,TGTGCCAGCAGTGCGGGGACAGGAAATCAGCCCCAGCATTTT,CASSAGTGNQPQHF
TRBV2,15,once,TRBJ2-2,TRBD2,TGTGCCAGCAGTGGGCCTAGCGGGGGGGCCGGGGAGCTGTTTTTT,CASSGPSGGAGELFF
TRBV6-5,14,-,TRBJ2-7,-,TGTGCCAGCAAATTGGACACCTACTCCTACGAGCAGTACTTC,CASKLDTYSYEQYF
TRBV12-5,20,-,TRBJ2-2,TRBD2,TGTGCTAGTGGTTTGACAGGACTAGCGGCACAAAACTTAGATATCGGGGAGCTGTTTTTT,CASGLTGLAAQNLDIGELFF
TRBV27,17,-,TRBJ1-6,TRBD1,TGTGCCAGCAGTCAATTCCGGGACAGGGCCTATAATTCACCCCTCCACTTT,CASSQFRDRAYNSPLHF
TRBV6-1,17,once,TRBJ1-5,-,TGTGCCAGCAGTGAATTTACAGTTGGCGGCTCCAATCAGCCCCAGCATTTT,CASSEFTVGGSNQPQHF
TRBV30,15,-,TRBJ2-2,TRBD1,TGTGCCTGGAGCCAGGACAGGACGAACACCGGGGAGCTGTTTTTT,CAWSQDRTNTGELFF
TRBV6-5,13,-,TRBJ1-5,-,TGTGCCAGCTCCCCCCAAGAAAATCAGCCCCAGCATTTT,CASSPQENQPQHF
TRBV18,15,-,TRBJ2-5,TRBD2,TGTGCCAGCTCACCGGGACTAGGTCAGGTGAAGACCCAGTACTTC,CASSPGLGQVKTQYF
TRBV7-9,15,once,TRBJ2-1,TRBD2,TGTGCCAGCAGCCCTCGGTTAGCGGGGGGGAATGAGCAGTTCTTC,CASSPRLAGGNEQFF
TRBV5-1,13,-,TRBJ1-4,-,TGCGCCAGCAGCTTGGAGAGAGGGGACCGATTGTTTTTT,CASSLERGDRLFF
TRBV3-1/TRBV3-2,13,-,TRBJ1-1,-,TGTGCCAGCACCCTCCGGGGGAACACTGAAGCTTTCTTT,CASTLRGNTEAFF
TRBV20-1,10,-,TRBJ2-7,-,TGCAGTGCTCATTTCTACGAGCAGTACTTC,CSAHFYEQYF
TRBV5-6,16,-,TRBJ1-2,TRBD1,TGTGCCAGCAGCTTAGGAACAGGGGGAGCGCACTATGGCTACACCTTC,CASSLGTGGAHYGYTF
TRBV2,15,-,TRBJ1-6,TRBD1,TGTGCCAGCATCCAATCGGGGACAGGTTTTTCACCCCTCCACTTT,CASIQSGTGFSPLHF
TRBV7-3,15,-,TRBJ2-1,-,TGTGCCAGCAGCTTAGGAGGGGCCCTGTACAATGAGCAGTTCTTC,CASSLGGALYNEQFF
TRBV7-2,13,-,TRBJ1-2,TRBD1,TGTGCCAGCAGCTTAACAGGGGGCGCAAGCTACACCTTC,CASSLTGGASYTF
TRBV6-4,15,-,TRBJ2-7,-,TGTGCCAGCAGTGACCCGAGGACGGATCCCTACGAGCAGTACTTC,CASSDPRTDPYEQYF
TRBV19,15,-,TRBJ1-6,-,TGTGCCAGTAGTATCTTTGGGACGGGGAATTCACCCCTCCACTTT,CASSIFGTGNSPLHF
TRBV18,16,-,TRBJ2-1,-,TGTGCCAGCTCACCACCGGGAGGCACGCTTTACAATGAGCAGTTCTTC,CASSPPGGTLYNEQFF
TRBV27,17,-,TRBJ1-6,TRBD1,TGTGCCAGCAGTCCGCCAAAAAGGACAGGAGCGACTTCACCCCTCCACTTT,CASSPPKRTGATSPLHF
TRBV7-9,12,few,TRBJ1-2,-,TGTGCCAGCAGCCAAGGAGACTATGGCTACACCTTC,CASSQGDYGYTF
TRBV30,14,-,TRBJ1-2,TRBD1,TGTGCCTGGAACAGGGGCAGAGCTCACTATGGCTACACCTTC,CAWNRGRAHYGYTF
TRBV25-1,14,-,TRBJ2-1,TRBD2,TGTGCCAGCAGTGACGGGGGGGTTTACAATGAGCAGTTCTTC,CASSDGGVYNEQFF
TRBV27,14,-,TRBJ2-7,TRBD1,TGTGCCAGCGCTACCGGGACAGGGGTCTACGAGCAGTACTTC,CASATGTGVYEQYF
TRBV2,12,few,TRBJ1-1,-,TGTGCCAGCGGGGACGGGAACACTGAAGCTTTCTTT,CASGDGNTEAFF
TRBV5-4,13,few,TRBJ2-7,TRBD1,TGTGCCAGCAGCTCAAACCGACAGGGTGAGCAGTACTTC,CASSSNRQGEQYF
TRBV30,13,few,TRBJ1-5,-,TGTGCCTGGAGTGGAACATACAATCAGCCCCAGCATTTT,CAWSGTYNQPQHF
TRBV3-1/TRBV3-2,14,-,TRBJ1-2,-,TGTGCCAGCAGCCAAGGGGTCGGGGGTCGCGGCTACACCTTC,CASSQGVGGRGYTF
TRBV27,15,-,TRBJ1-1,-,TGTGCCAGCAGAGGGGGGCGGGCTAAGAACACTGAAGCTTTCTTT,CASRGGRAKNTEAFF
TRBV7-2,15,once,TRBJ1-5,-,TGTGCCAGCAGTTTGGGGGGGCCGGGCAATCAGCCCCAGCATTTT,CASSLGGPGNQPQHF
TRBV5-4,13,-,TRBJ1-4,TRBD1,TGTGCCAGCAGACGGGACAGGGGAGAAAAACTGTTTTTT,CASRRDRGEKLFF
TRBV2,14,-,TRBJ2-3,-,TGTGCCAGCAGTGGGGTGGCCAGCACAGATACGCAGTATTTT,CASSGVASTDTQYF
TRBV9,13,few,TRBJ2-7,-,TGTGCCAGCAGCGTAGCCCAGGGCTACGAGCAGTACTTC,CASSVAQGYEQYF
TRBV2,17,-,TRBJ2-1,TRBD2,TGTGCCAGCAGGGGACTAGCGGGGGGGCCGAGATACAATGAGCAGTTCTTC,CASRGLAGGPRYNEQFF
TRBV5-1,15,-,TRBJ2-2,TRBD1,TGCGCCAGCAGACCAGGGACAGGGGGCCCGGGGGAGCTGTTTTTT,CASRPGTGGPGELFF
TRBV5-6,15,once,TRBJ2-1,TRBD2,TGTGCCAGCAGCTTGGTAGCGGGGGGGCCGGGAGAGCAGTTCTTC,CASSLVAGGPGEQFF
TRBV3-1/TRBV3-2,13,-,TRBJ1-1,-,TGTGCCAGCAGCCAAGATCTGTCCACTGAAGCTTTCTTT,CASSQDLSTEAFF
TRBV13,16,-,TRBJ1-1,-,TGTGCCAGCAGCTTCAGGGCAGGCCGCATGAACACTGAAGCTTTCTTT,CASSFRAGRMNTEAFF
TRBV7-9,14,-,TRBJ2-5,-,TGTGCCAGCAGCTTCCTAGCTTATCAAGAGACCCAGTACTTC,CASSFLAYQETQYF
TRBV6-2/TRBV6-3,16,-,TRBJ2-5,TRBD2,TGTGCCAGCAGTGATATCCAGCGGGGCCAACAAGAGACCCAGTACTTC,CASSDIQRGQQETQYF
TRBV19,13,few,TRBJ1-2,-,TGTGCCAGTAGTATTCGGGCGCGTCGAGGCTACACCTTC,CASSIRARRGYTF
TRBV6-6,20,-,TRBJ1-1,TRBD1,TGTGCCAGCAGCGCGGTAAGCCCCGGGACAGGGGGCCGCGGGGGTACTGAAGCTTTCTTT,CASSAVSPGTGGRGGTEAFF